This TCR beta chain emerged from a study of blood T cell repertoires in COVID-19. Assay: immunoSEQ multiplex PCR; the TCRdb copy retains only in-frame clones and omits some. Of about 110,000 clones in the sample, 80% to 85% were seen once. This CDR3 is 14 amino acids long. Germline V gene data show CDR1 as SGHAT and CDR2 as FQDESV (reference sequence). Losses at the gene ends were 5 bases for V and 4 bases for J; bases not matched to a gene: 2. The chain has TRBV11-1 and TRBJ2-5, with TRBD2 matching 12 bases. The TCR sequence derives from a human donor in a cohort sampled during active COVID-19. Sequenced sample: peripheral blood. The DNA for the CDR3 is TGTGCCAGCAGCAAGGGACTAGCGGGAGAGACCCAGTACTTC. Encoded protein: CASSKGLAGETQYF. Full variable domain (outside the CDR3, taken from reference TRBV11-1 and TRBJ2-5): EAEVAQSPRYKITEKSQAVAFWCDPISGHATLYWYRQILGQGPELLVQFQDESVVDDSQLPKDRFSAERLKGVDSTLKIQPAELGDSAMYLCASSKGLAGETQYFGPGTRLLVL.